This T cell receptor beta chain is from a study of shared clonotypes between healthy human individuals. Study background: Per donor, three plates held CD4 naive cells, three held CD4 memory, two held CD8 naive and one held CD8 memory.

Study-level points and caveats: Clonotype sharing across donors was expected to vary with sequencing depth.

In the authors' methods: ImmunoSEQ junction-only sequences lacked quality scores, so their filtering differed. The method was immunoSEQ multiplex PCR; TCRdb's version includes in-frame clones alone and lacks a portion of them. The V and J calls and clone size were taken over from that table, and D and trimming were inferred from the DNA. The sample yields around 2,000,000 clones, 90% to 95% seen once. Naive-designated CD8 cells lacked CD45RO, were positively enriched for CCR7, and omitted terminally differentiated effector memory CD45RA+ cells. Donors were healthy HIV-negative adults without recent acute infections or vaccinations. The CDR3 extends over 14 amino acids. Germline values: CDR1 SEHNR, CDR2 FQNEAQ (reference sequence). V was shortened by 5 bases and J by 0 bases, with 10 bases between the two germline ends. On this clone: Its antigen is not identified.

The V call is TRBV7-9, the J call TRBJ2-5, with a tentative D call TRBD2 (5 bases). The material sequenced was naive CD8+ T cells from PBMCs. The sequence came from a man between 18 and 29 years old in good health. Some clones in this sample may be carry-over from other donors' samples. CDR3 sequence reads: CASSQPGYQETQYF. Written as DNA, the CDR3 is TGTGCCAGCAGCCAGCCGGGGTACCAAGAGACCCAGTACTTC.